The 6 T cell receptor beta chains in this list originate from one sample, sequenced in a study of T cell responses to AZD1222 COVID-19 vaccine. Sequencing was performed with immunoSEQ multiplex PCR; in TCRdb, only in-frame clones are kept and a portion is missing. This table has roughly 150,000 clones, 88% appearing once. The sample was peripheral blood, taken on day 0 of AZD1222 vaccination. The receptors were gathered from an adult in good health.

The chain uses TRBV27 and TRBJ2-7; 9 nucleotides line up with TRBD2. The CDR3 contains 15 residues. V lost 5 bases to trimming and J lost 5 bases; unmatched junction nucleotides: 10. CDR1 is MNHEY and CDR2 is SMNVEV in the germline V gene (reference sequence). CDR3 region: CASSGPGAGGHEQYF. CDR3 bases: TGTGCCAGCAGTGGCCCGGGAGCGGGAGGCCACGAGCAGTACTTC.

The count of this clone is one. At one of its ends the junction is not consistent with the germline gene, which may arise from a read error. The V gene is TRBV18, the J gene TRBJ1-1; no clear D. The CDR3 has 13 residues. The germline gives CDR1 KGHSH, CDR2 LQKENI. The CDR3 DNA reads TGTGCCAGCTCACCATTCCCGGGCGAGAAAGGGATTTTT. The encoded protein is CASSPFPGEKGIF. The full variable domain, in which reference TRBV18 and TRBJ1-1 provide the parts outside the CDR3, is NAGVMQNPRHLVRRRGQEARLRCSPMKGHSHVYWYRQLPEEGLKFMVYLQKENIIDESGMPKERFSAEFPKEGPSILRIQQVVRGDSAAYFCASSPFPGEKGIFGQGTRLTVV.

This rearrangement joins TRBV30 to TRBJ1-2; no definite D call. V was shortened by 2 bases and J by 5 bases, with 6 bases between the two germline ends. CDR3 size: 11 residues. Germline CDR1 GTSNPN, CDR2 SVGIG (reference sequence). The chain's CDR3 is CAWSPVYGYTF. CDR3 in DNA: TGTGCCTGGAGTCCCGTATATGGCTACACCTTC.

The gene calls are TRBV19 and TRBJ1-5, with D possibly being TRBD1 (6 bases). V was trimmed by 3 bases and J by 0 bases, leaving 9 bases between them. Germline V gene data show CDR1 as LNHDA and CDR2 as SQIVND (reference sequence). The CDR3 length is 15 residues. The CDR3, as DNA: TGTGCCAGTAGTATGGCAGGGGTTAGCAATCAGCCCCAGCATTTT. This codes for CASSMAGVSNQPQHF.

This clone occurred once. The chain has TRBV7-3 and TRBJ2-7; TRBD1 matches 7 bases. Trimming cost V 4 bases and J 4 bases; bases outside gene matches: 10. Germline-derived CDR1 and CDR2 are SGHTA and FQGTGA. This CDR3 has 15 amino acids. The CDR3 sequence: CASSSESGTAYEQYF. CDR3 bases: TGTGCCAGCAGCTCTGAATCCGGGACAGCTTACGAGCAGTACTTC. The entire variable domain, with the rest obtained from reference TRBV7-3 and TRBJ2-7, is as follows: GAGVSQTPSNKVTEKGKYVELRCDPISGHTALYWYRQSLGQGPEFLIYFQGTGAADDSGLPNDRFFAVRPEGSVSTLKIQRTERGDSAVYLCASSSESGTAYEQYFGPGTRLTVT.

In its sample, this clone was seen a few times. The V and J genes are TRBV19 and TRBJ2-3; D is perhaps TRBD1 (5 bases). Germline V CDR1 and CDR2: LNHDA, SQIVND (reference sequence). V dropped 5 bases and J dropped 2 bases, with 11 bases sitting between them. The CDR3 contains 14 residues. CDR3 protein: CASSPDRPTDTQYF. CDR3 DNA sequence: TGTGCCAGTAGTCCCGACAGACCCACAGATACGCAGTATTTT.